Detailed here is one T cell receptor (beta chain). The antigen is not known. TCRdb re-called the 5' RACE reads with MiXCR, one entry per CDR3 protein. The data contain over 300,000 distinct CDR3 sequences, around a fifth of them singletons. The entry originates in a study of T-cell memory formation after mild COVID-19. Study-level findings and limits: Clones that contracted clustered mainly in CM and EM if CD4+ and in EMRA if CD8+. Cross-reactive memory seemingly joined, as some responding clones were found in pre-infection memory. Nothing confirmed that second-wave clones peaking on day 37 were specific for SARS-CoV-2.

The CDR3 contains 15 residues. V lost 4 bases and J 3 bases, leaving 13 bases between the germline ends. Germline CDR1 SGHNT, CDR2 YYREEE (reference sequence). The sequence came from a man aged 18 to 29 who had mild COVID-19 (a few samples of this study predate the infection). Cell type and time point are not known. The chain combines TRBV5-4 with TRBJ2-2, with D tentatively TRBD2 (5 bases). Sequencing was performed on PBMCs or a T cell subset sorted from them (not recorded which). The CDR3 protein is CASSGHSADTGELFF. In nucleotides, the CDR3 is TGTGCCAGCAGCGGTCATAGCGCCGACACCGGGGAGCTGTTTTTT.